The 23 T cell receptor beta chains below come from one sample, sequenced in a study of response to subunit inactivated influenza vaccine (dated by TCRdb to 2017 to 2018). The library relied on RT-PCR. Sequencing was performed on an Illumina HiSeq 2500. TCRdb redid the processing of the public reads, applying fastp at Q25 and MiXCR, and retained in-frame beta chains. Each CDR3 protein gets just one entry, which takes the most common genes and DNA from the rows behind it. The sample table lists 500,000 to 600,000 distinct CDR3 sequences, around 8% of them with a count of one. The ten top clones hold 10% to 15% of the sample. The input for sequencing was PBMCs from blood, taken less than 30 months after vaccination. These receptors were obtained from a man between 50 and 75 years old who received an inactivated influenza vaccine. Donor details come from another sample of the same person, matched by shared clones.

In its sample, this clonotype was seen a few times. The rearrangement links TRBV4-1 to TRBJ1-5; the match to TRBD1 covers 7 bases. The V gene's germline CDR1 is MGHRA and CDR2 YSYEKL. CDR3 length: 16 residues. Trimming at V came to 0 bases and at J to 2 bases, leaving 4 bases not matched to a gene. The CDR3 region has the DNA TGCGCCAGCAGCCAAGAAACAGGGGTGCGCAATCAGCCCCAGCATTTT. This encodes CASSQETGVRNQPQHF.

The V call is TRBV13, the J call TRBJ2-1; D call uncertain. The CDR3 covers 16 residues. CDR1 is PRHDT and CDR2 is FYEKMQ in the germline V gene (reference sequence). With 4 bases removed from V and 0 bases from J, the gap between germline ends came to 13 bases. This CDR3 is CASSYLDASSYNEQFF. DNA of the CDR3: TGTGCCAGCAGCTATTTGGACGCGAGCTCCTACAATGAGCAGTTCTTC.

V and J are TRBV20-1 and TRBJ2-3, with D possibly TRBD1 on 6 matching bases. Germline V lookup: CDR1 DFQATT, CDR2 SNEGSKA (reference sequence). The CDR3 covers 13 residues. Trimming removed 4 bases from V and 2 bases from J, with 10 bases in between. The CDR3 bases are TGCAGTGCTATCCGGACAGCCACAGATACGCAGTATTTT. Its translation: CSAIRTATDTQYF.

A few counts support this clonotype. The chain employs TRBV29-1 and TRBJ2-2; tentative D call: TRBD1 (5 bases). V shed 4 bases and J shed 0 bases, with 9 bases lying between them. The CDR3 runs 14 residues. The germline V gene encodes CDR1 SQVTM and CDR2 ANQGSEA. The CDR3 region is CSVAGHSNTGELFF. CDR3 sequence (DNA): TGCAGCGTTGCTGGACACTCGAACACCGGGGAGCTGTTTTTT.

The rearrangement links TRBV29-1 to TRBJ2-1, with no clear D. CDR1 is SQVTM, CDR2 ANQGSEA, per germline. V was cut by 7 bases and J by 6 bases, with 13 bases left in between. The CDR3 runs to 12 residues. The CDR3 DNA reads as TGCAGCGGTACGATGCTAACCAATGAGCAGTTCTTC. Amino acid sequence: CSGTMLTNEQFF.

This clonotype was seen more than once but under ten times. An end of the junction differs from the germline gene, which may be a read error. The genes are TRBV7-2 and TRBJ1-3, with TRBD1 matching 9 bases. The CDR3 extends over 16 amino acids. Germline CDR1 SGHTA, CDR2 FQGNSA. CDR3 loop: CAGSFQDRGKGNTIYF. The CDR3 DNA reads TGTGCCGGCAGCTTTCAAGACAGGGGGAAGGGAAACACCATATATTTT.

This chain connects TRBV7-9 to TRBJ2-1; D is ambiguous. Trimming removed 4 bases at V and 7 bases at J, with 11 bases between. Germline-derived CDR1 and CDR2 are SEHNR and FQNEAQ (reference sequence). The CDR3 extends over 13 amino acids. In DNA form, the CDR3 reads TGTGCCAGCAGCTCCGCCGGCGGAAATGAGCAGTTCTTC. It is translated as CASSSAGGNEQFF. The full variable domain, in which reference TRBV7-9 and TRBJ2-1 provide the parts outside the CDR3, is DTGVSQNPRHKITKRGQNVTFRCDPISEHNRLYWYRQTLGQGPEFLTYFQNEAQLEKSRLLSDRFSAERPKGSFSTLEIQRTEQGDSAMYLCASSSAGGNEQFFGPGTRLTVL.

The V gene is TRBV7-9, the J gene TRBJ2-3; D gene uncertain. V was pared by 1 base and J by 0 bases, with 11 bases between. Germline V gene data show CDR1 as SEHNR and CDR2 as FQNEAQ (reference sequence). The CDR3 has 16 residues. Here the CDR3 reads CASSLGAQVSTDTQYF. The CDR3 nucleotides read TGTGCCAGCAGCTTAGGGGCCCAAGTGAGCACAGATACGCAGTATTTT.

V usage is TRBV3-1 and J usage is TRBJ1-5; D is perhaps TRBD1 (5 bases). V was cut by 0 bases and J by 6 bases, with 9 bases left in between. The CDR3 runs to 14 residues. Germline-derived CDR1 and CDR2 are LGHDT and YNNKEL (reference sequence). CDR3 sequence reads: CASSQDAGTQPQHF. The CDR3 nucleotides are TGTGCCAGCAGCCAAGACGCGGGGACTCAGCCCCAGCATTTT. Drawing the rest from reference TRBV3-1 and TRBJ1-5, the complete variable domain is DTAVSQTPKYLVTQMGNDKSIKCEQNLGHDTMYWYKQDSKKFLKIMFSYNNKELIINETVPNRFSPKSPDKAHLNLHINSLELGDSAVYFCASSQDAGTQPQHFGDGTRLSIL.

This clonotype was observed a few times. CDR3 region: CSAHAGSPDTQYF. The CDR3 DNA reads TGCAGCGCCCACGCCGGTAGCCCAGATACGCAGTATTTT. The chain uses TRBV29-1 and TRBJ2-3; D unclear. Trimming took off 7 bases at V and 4 bases at J, with 15 bases between the two ends. Germline lookup yields CDR1 SQVTM and CDR2 ANQGSEA. The CDR3 has 13 residues.

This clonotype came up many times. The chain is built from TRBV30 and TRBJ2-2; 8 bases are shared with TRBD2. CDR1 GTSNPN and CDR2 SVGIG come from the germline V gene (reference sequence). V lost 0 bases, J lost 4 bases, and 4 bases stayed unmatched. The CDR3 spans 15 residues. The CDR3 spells CAWSVRGTSTGELFF. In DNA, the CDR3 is TGTGCCTGGAGTGTACGGGGGACTAGCACCGGGGAGCTGTTTTTT. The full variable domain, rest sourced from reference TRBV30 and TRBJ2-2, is SQTIHQWPATLVQPVGSPLSLECTVEGTSNPNLYWYRQAAGRGLQLLFYSVGIGQISSEVPQNLSASRPQDRQFILSSKKLLLSDSGFYLCAWSVRGTSTGELFFGEGSRLTVL.

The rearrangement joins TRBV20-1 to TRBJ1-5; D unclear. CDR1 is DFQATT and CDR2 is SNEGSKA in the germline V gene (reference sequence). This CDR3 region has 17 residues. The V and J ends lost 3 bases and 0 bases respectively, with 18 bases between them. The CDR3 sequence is CSASAGSRSYSNQPQHF. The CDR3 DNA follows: TGCAGTGCTAGTGCCGGGTCCCGGTCTTATAGCAATCAGCCCCAGCATTTT.

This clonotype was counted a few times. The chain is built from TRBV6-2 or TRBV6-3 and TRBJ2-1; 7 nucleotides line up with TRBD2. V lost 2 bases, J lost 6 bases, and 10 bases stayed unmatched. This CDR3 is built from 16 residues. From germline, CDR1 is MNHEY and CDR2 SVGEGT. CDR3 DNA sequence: TGTGCCAGCAGTTACCCGCGGGGGAGGGCCTCCAATGAGCAGTTCTTC. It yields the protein CASSYPRGRASNEQFF.

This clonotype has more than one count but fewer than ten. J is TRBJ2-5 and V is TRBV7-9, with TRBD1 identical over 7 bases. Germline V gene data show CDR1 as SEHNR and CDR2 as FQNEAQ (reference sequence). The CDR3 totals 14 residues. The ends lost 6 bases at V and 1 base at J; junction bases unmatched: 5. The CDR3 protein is CASRLTGPQETQYF. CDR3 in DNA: TGTGCCAGCAGACTGACAGGGCCCCAAGAGACCCAGTACTTC.

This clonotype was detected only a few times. The DNA of the CDR3 is TGTGCCAGCAGTGAACAAGGGAACTATGGCTACACCTTC. Translating it yields CASSEQGNYGYTF. The V and J genes are TRBV6-1 and TRBJ1-2; D is undetermined. In germline, CDR1 is MNHNS, CDR2 SASEGT. Trimming pared 2 bases from V and 2 bases from J, leaving 6 bases between. There are 13 residues in the CDR3.

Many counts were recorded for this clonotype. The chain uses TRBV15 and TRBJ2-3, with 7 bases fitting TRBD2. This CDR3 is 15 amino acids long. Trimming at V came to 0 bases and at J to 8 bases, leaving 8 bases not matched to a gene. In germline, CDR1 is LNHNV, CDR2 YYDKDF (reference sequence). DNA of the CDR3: TGTGCCACCAGCAGAGATAAGGCGGGAGAAGGTACGCAGTATTTT. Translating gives CATSRDKAGEGTQYF.

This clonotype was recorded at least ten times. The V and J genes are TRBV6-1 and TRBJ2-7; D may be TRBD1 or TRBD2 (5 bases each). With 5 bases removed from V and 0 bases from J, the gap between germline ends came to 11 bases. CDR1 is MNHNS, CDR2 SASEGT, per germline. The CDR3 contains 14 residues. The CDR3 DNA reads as TGTGCCAGCAGTCGGGACGGCTTCTCCTACGAGCAGTACTTC. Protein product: CASSRDGFSYEQYF.

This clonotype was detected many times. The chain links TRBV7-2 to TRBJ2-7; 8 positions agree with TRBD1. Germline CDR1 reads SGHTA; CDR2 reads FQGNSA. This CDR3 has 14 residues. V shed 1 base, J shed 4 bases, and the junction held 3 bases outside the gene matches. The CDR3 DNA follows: TGTGCCAGCAGCTTAGGGGGACAGGCTTACGAGCAGTACTTC. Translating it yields CASSLGGQAYEQYF.

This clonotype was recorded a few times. CDR3 residues: CASSFGEDGAEAFF. The CDR3 nucleotides read TGCGCCAGCAGCTTCGGGGAGGACGGCGCTGAAGCTTTCTTT. The genes are TRBV5-1 and TRBJ1-1; D is unclear. CDR3 length: 14 residues. Germline V lookup: CDR1 SGHRS, CDR2 YFSETQ. The ends were cut back, 2 bases at V and 6 bases at J, with 14 bases in the middle.

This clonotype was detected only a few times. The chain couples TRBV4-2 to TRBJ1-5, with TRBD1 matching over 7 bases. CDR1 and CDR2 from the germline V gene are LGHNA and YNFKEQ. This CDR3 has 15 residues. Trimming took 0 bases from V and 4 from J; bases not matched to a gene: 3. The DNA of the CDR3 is TGTGCCAGCAGCCAAGAGAGGACAGGTAATCAGCCCCAGCATTTT. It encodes CASSQERTGNQPQHF.

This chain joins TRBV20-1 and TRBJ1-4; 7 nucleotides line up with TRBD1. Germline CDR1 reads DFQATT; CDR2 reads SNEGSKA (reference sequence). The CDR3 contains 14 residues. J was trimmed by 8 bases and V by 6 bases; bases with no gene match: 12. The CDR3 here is CSAITGVSGEKLFF. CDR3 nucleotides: TGCAGTGCGATAACAGGGGTGTCGGGAGAAAAACTGTTTTTT.

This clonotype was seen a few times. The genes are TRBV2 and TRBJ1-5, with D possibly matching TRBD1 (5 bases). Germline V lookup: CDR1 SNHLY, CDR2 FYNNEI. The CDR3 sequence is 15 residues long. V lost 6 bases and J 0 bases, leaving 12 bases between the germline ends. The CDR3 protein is CASRRDQNSNQPQHF. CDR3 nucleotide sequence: TGTGCCAGCAGGAGGGACCAGAATAGCAATCAGCCCCAGCATTTT.

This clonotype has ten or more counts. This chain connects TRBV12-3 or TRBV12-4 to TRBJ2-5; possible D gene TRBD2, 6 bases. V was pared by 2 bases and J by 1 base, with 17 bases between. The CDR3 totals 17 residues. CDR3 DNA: TGTGCCAGCAGTTTAAGTATATTCCGGAGGGGCCAAGAGACCCAGTACTTC. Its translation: CASSLSIFRRGQETQYF.